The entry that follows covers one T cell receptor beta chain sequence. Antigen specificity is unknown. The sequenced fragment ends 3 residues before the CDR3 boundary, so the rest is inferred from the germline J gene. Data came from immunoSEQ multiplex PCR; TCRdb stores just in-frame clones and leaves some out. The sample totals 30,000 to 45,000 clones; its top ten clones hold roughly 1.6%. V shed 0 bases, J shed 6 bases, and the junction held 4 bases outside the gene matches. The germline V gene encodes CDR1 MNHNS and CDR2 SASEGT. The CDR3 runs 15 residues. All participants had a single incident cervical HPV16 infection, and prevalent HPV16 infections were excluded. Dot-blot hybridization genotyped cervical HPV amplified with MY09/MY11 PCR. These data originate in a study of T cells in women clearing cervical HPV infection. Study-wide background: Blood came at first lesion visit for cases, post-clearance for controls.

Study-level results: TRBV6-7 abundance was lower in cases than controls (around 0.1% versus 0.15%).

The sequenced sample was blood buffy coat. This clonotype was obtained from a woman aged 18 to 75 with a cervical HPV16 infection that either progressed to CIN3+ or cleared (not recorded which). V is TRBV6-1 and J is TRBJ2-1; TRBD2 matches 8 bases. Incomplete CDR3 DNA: TGTGCCAGCAGTGAAGCCCCCGGGAGGGGCAATGAG. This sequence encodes CASSEAPGRGNE. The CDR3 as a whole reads CASSEAPGRGNEQFF.